These 15 T cell receptor beta chains were sequenced from one sample in a study of shared clonotypes between healthy human individuals. Measured with immunoSEQ multiplex PCR; TCRdb has only the in-frame clones, and not every one. The table has over 2 million clones, less than 95% seen once; the top ten hold 1.1%. CD45RO-negative CD8 cells positively selected for CCR7 made up the naive population, which excluded terminally differentiated effector memory CD45RA+ cells. Material for sequencing was naive CD8+ T cells sorted from blood. Receptors originate from a man aged 18 to 30 in good health.

The chain recombines TRBV2 with TRBJ2-5, with 9 bases identical to TRBD1. This CDR3 region has 15 residues. Germline CDR1 reads SNHLY; CDR2 reads FYNNEI. Trimming at V came to 5 bases and at J to 5 bases, leaving 9 bases not matched to a gene. Here the CDR3 reads CASSTMGQGIETQYF. The CDR3 DNA reads as TGTGCCAGCAGTACTATGGGACAGGGTATCGAGACCCAGTACTTC.

V gene TRBV30 combines with J gene TRBJ2-2; 10 bases are a match to TRBD1. The CDR3 contains 14 residues. The V gene end was trimmed by 6 bases and the J gene end by 3 bases; junction bases not matched to a gene: 4. The germline gives CDR1 GTSNPN, CDR2 SVGIG (reference sequence). The CDR3 is CACTGTGDTGELFF. The CDR3 region has the DNA TGTGCCTGTACCGGGACAGGGGACACCGGGGAGCTGTTTTTT. The full variable domain, completed using reference TRBV30 and TRBJ2-2, is SQTIHQWPATLVQPVGSPLSLECTVEGTSNPNLYWYRQAAGRGLQLLFYSVGIGQISSEVPQNLSASRPQDRQFILSSKKLLLSDSGFYLCACTGTGDTGELFFGEGSRLTVL.

This chain's CDR3 is CASSQSQGQGDETQYF. The CDR3 DNA sequence: TGCGCCAGCAGCCAGAGCCAGGGACAGGGAGACGAGACCCAGTACTTC. The genes are TRBV4-1 and TRBJ2-5; 9 nucleotides match TRBD1. The ends lost 3 bases at V and 5 bases at J; junction bases unmatched: 10. Germline CDR1 and CDR2: MGHRA and YSYEKL. This CDR3 spans 16 amino acids.

On this clone: Other DNA sequences within the sample encode an identical CDR3. This chain connects TRBV27 to TRBJ1-5; 8 bases are a match to TRBD1. CDR3 length: 14 amino acids. V trimming: 6 bases; J trimming: 4 bases; junction bases outside the gene matches: 5. Per the germline V gene, CDR1 is MNHEY and CDR2 is SMNVEV (reference sequence). The CDR3 region has the DNA TGTGCCAGCAGACCCACAGGGGGGAATCAGCCCCAGCATTTT. This translates into CASRPTGGNQPQHF.

This chain uses TRBV7-8 with TRBJ2-4; 12 nucleotides align to TRBD2. CDR3 length: 16 residues. The V and J ends lost 4 bases and 6 bases, in that order; junction bases with no gene match: 7. Germline CDR1 reads SGHVS; CDR2 reads FQNEAQ. The CDR3 spells CASSSAGLAGSNIQYF. DNA of the CDR3: TGTGCCAGCAGCTCCGCCGGACTAGCGGGATCAAACATTCAGTACTTC.

The chain carries TRBV5-4 and TRBJ2-7; 11 bases fit TRBD2. The CDR3 is 17 residues long. V lost 0 bases to trimming and J lost 2 bases; unmatched junction nucleotides: 7. Looked up from germline, CDR1 is SGHNT and CDR2 is YYREEE (reference sequence). The CDR3: CASSLDVAGGETYEQYF. The CDR3 nucleotides read TGTGCCAGCAGCTTGGACGTAGCGGGAGGGGAAACCTACGAGCAGTACTTC.

The V call is TRBV9, the J call TRBJ2-2, with D hard to call. The CDR3 is 14 amino acids. V dropped 2 bases and J dropped 4 bases, with 9 bases sitting between them. CDR1 is SGDLS and CDR2 is YYNGEE in the germline V gene. CDR3 coding DNA: TGTGCCAGCAGCGTTGGCACTATCACCGGGGAGCTGTTTTTT. The encoded protein is CASSVGTITGELFF. Looking up the rest from reference TRBV9 and TRBJ2-2 gives the full variable domain: DSGVTQTPKHLITATGQRVTLRCSPRSGDLSVYWYQQSLDQGLQFLIQYYNGEERAKGNILERFSAQQFPDLHSELNLSSLELGDSALYFCASSVGTITGELFFGEGSRLTVL.

On this clone: One end of the junction fails to match germline, which may point to a read error. The V gene is TRBV5-5, the J gene TRBJ2-7; D uncertain. CDR1 is SGHKS and CDR2 is YYEKEE in the germline V gene (reference sequence). The CDR3 covers 16 residues. This CDR3 reads CASSLDDTVLSYEQYF. In DNA, the CDR3 is TGTGCCAGCAGCTTAGATGACACCGTCCTTTCCTATGAGCAGTACTTC.

The chain combines TRBV6-5 with TRBJ2-6; no clear D gene. V was cut by 7 bases and J by 0 bases, with 7 bases left in between. Per the germline V gene, CDR1 is MNHEY and CDR2 is SVGAGI. CDR3 size: 14 residues. This CDR3 is CASKEISGANVLTF. CDR3 DNA: TGTGCCAGCAAGGAGATCTCTGGGGCCAACGTCCTGACTTTC.

Comment on this clone: Other DNA sequences in this specimen translate into the identical CDR3. The chain is built from TRBV28 and TRBJ1-5; 10 bases map to TRBD1. The V gene's germline CDR1 is MDHEN and CDR2 SYDVKM. V shed 4 bases and J 6 bases; nucleotides not matched to a gene: 3. The CDR3 length is 14 residues. The CDR3 is CASSSGQGFQPQHF. Here the CDR3 DNA reads TGTGCCAGCAGTTCGGGACAGGGGTTTCAGCCCCAGCATTTT.

The chain recombines TRBV10-2 with TRBJ1-6; 8 positions match TRBD1. The CDR3 covers 16 residues. Trimming at V came to 3 bases and at J to 3 bases, leaving 4 bases not matched to a gene. Germline V gives CDR1 WSHSY, CDR2 SAAADI. CDR3 amino acids: CASSDRTGYYNSPLHF. For the CDR3, the DNA is TGCGCCAGCAGTGACCGGACAGGGTACTATAATTCACCCCTCCACTTT.

The chain couples TRBV27 to TRBJ2-1; 8 bases map to TRBD2. Trimming removed 8 bases from V and 4 bases from J; junction bases left unmatched: 7. There are 14 residues in the CDR3. Per the germline V gene, CDR1 is MNHEY and CDR2 is SMNVEV (reference sequence). The CDR3 sequence is CASGPTSVYNEQFF. The CDR3, as DNA: TGTGCCAGCGGACCGACTAGCGTTTACAATGAGCAGTTCTTC.

The chain uses TRBV30 and TRBJ2-3; D call uncertain. Trimming shortened V by 5 bases and J by 3 bases, and 9 bases separated the two germline ends. CDR3 length: 12 residues. The germline CDR1 and CDR2 sequences are GTSNPN and SVGIG (reference sequence). CDR3 in DNA: TGTGCCTGGGGCGATGTTACAGATACGCAGTATTTT. The encoded protein is CAWGDVTDTQYF.

This chain's CDR3 is CASSLGDSFKTQYF. The CDR3 bases are TGTGCCAGCAGCTTGGGGGACAGCTTTAAGACCCAGTACTTC. The rearrangement joins TRBV5-6 to TRBJ2-5, with 7 bases lining up with TRBD1. J was trimmed by 6 bases and V by 0 bases; bases with no gene match: 5. In germline, CDR1 is SGHDT, CDR2 YYEEEE. The CDR3 runs to 14 residues.

The chain links TRBV11-2 to TRBJ2-5; weak D call: TRBD2 (5 bases). Germline V CDR1 and CDR2: SGHAT, FQNNGV. The CDR3 covers 17 residues. Trimming shortened V by 0 bases and J by 5 bases, and 19 bases separated the two germline ends. The CDR3 bases are TGTGCCAGCAGCTTAGATAGGATAGGGCTAGCCAGGGAGACCCAGTACTTC. Its translation: CASSLDRIGLARETQYF.